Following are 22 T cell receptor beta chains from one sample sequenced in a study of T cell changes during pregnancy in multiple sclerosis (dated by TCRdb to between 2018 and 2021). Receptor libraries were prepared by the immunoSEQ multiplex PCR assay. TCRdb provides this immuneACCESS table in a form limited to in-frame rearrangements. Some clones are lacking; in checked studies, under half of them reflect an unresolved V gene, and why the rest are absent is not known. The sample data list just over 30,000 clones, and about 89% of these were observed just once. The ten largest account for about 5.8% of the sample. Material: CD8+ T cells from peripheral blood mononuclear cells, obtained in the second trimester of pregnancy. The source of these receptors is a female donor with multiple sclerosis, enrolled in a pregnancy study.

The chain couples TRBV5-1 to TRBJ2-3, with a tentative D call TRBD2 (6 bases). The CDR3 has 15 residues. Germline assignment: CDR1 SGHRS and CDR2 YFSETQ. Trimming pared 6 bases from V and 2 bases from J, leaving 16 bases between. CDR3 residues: CASTGDFSNTDTQYF. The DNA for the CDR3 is TGCGCCAGCACCGGGGACTTTAGTAACACAGATACGCAGTATTTT.

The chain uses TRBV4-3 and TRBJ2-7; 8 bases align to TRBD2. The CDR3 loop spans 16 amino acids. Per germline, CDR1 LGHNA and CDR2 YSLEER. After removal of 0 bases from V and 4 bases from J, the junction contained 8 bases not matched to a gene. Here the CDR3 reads CASSQEGGSGGYEQYF. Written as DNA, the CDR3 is TGCGCCAGCAGCCAAGAGGGGGGGTCGGGAGGGTACGAGCAGTACTTC.

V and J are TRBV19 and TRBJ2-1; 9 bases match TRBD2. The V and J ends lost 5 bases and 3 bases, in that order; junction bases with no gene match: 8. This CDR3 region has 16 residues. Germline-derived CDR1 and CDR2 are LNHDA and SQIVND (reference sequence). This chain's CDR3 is CASSVAGGGYYNEQFF. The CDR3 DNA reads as TGTGCCAGTAGTGTGGCGGGAGGGGGCTACTACAATGAGCAGTTCTTC.

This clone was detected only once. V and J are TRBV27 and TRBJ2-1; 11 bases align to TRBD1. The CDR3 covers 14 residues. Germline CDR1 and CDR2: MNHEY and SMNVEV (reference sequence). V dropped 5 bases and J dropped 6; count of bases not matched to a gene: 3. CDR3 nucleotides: TGTGCCAGCAGTGCAGGGACAGGGGGCAATGAGCAGTTCTTC. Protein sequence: CASSAGTGGNEQFF.

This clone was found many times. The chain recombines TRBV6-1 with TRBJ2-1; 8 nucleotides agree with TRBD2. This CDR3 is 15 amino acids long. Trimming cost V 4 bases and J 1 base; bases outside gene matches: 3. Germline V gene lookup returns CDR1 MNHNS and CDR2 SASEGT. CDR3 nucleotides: TGTGCCAGCAGTGCGGCTAGCGGGTCCTACAATGAGCAGTTCTTC. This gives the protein CASSAASGSYNEQFF.

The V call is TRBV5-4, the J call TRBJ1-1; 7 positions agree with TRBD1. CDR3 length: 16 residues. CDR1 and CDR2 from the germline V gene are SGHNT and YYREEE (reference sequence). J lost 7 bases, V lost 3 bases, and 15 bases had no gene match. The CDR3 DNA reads TGTGCCAGCAGCTCGGATGGACAGGCTCTTTTTCTTGAAGCTTTCTTT. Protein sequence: CASSSDGQALFLEAFF.

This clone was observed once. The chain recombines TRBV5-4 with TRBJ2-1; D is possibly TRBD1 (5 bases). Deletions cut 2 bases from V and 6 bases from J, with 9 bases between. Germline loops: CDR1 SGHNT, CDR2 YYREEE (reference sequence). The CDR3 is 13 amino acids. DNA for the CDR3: TGTGCCAGCAGCTTATACAGGACCAATGAGCAGTTCTTC. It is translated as CASSLYRTNEQFF.

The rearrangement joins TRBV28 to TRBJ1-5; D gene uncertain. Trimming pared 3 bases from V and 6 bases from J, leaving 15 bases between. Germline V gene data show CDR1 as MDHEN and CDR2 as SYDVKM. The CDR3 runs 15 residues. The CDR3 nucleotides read TGTGCCAGCAGTTTTTCCCTCTCGTCCGGTCAGCCCCAGCATTTT. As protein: CASSFSLSSGQPQHF. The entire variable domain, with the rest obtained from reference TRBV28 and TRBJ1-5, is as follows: DVKVTQSSRYLVKRTGEKVFLECVQDMDHENMFWYRQDPGLGLRLIYFSYDVKMKEKGDIPEGYSVSREKKERFSLILESASTNQTSMYLCASSFSLSSGQPQHFGDGTRLSIL.

The CDR3 nucleotides read TGTGCCAGCAGCAAAGTGACGGGACACCGCAATCAGCCCCAGCATTTT. Encoded protein: CASSKVTGHRNQPQHF. The gene calls are TRBV21-1 and TRBJ1-5; the D call in the table, TRBD1, was not verified against the DNA. TRBV21-1 constitutes a pseudogene. This CDR3 spans 16 amino acids.

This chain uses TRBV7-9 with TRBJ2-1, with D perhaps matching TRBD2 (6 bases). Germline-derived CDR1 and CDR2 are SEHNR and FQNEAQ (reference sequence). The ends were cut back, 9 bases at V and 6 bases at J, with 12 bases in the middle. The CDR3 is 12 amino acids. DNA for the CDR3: TGTGCCAGTACGGGAGTGGGCAATGAGCAGTTCTTC. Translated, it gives CASTGVGNEQFF.

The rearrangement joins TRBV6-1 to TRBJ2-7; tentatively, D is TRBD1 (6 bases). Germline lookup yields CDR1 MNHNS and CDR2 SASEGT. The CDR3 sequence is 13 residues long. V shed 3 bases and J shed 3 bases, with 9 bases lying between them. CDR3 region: CASSDGTFYEQYF. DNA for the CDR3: TGTGCCAGCAGTGACGGGACATTCTACGAGCAGTACTTC.

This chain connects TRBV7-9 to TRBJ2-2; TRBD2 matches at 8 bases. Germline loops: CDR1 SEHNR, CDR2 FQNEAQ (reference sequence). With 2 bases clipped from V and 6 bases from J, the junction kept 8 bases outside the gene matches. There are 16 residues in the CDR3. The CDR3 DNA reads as TGTGCCAGCAGCTTATCTTCGGCGGGAGGACCCGGGGAGCTGTTTTTT. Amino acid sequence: CASSLSSAGGPGELFF.

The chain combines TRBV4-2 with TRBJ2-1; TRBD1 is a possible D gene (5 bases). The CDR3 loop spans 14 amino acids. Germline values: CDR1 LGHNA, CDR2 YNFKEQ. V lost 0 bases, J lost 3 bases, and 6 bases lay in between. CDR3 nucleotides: TGTGCCAGCAGCCAAGAGACAGACTACAATGAGCAGTTCTTC. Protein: CASSQETDYNEQFF.

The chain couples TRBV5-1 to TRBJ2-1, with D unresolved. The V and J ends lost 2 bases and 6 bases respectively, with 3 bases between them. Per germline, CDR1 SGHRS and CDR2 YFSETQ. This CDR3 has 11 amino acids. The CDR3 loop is CASSFGNEQFF. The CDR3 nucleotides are TGCGCCAGCAGCTTCGGCAATGAGCAGTTCTTC.

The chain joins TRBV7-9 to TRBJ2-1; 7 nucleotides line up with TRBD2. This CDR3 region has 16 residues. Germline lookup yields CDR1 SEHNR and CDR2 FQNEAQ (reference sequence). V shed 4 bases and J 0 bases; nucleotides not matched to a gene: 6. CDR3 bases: TGTGCCAGCAGCTCTCCGGGAGGATCCTCCTACAATGAGCAGTTCTTC. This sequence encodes CASSSPGGSSYNEQFF.

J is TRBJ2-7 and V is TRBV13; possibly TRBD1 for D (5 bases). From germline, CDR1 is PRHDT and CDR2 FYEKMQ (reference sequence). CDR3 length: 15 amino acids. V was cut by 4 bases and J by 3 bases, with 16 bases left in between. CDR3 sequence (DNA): TGTGCCAGCAGCTCAGAAGGGCAGGGTGACTACGAGCAGTACTTC. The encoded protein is CASSSEGQGDYEQYF. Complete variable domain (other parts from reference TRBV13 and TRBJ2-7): AAGVIQSPRHLIKEKRETATLKCYPIPRHDTVYWYQQGPGQDPQFLISFYEKMQSDKGSIPDRFSAQQFSDYHSELNMSSLELGDSALYFCASSSEGQGDYEQYFGPGTRLTVT.

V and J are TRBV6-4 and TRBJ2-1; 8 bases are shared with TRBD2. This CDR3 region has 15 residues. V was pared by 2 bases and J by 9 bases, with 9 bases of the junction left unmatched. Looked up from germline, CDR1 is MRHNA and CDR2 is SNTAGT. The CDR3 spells CASSDIGTSISEQFF. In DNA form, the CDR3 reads TGTGCCAGCAGTGACATTGGGACTAGTATAAGTGAGCAGTTCTTC.

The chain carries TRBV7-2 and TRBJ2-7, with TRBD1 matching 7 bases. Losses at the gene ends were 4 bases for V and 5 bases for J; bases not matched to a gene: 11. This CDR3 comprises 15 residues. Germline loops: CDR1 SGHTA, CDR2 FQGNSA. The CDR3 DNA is TGTGCCAGCAGCTCAGCCCAGGGGGATCGGGACGAGCAGTACTTC. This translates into CASSSAQGDRDEQYF.

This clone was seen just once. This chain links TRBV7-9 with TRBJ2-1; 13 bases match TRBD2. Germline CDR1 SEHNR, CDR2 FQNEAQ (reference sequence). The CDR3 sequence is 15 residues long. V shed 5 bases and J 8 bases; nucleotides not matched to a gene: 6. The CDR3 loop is CASSLTSGGVYEQFF. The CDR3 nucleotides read TGTGCCAGCAGCCTAACTAGCGGGGGGGTCTATGAGCAGTTCTTC.

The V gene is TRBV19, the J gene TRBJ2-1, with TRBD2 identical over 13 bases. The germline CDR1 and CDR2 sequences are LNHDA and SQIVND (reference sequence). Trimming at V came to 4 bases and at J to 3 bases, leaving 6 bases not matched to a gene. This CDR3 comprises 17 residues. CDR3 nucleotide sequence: TGTGCCAGTAGTAAAACTAGCGGGAGGGACAGCTACAATGAGCAGTTCTTC. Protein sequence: CASSKTSGRDSYNEQFF.

CDR3 DNA: TGTGCCAGCATCAGACAGGGGGAAGCTTTCTTT. This encodes CASIRQGEAFF. The chain recombines TRBV27 with TRBJ1-1; TRBD1 matches at 8 bases. The germline V gene has CDR1 MNHEY and CDR2 SMNVEV (reference sequence). Trimming removed 7 bases from V and 8 bases from J; junction bases left unmatched: 3. The CDR3 contains 11 residues.

This CDR3 reads CASSLQGYYEQYF. DNA of the CDR3: TGTGCCAGCAGTTTACAGGGATACTACGAGCAGTACTTC. The chain has TRBV28 and TRBJ2-7; tentatively, D is TRBD1 (5 bases). This CDR3 is 13 amino acids long. The V gene's germline CDR1 is MDHEN and CDR2 SYDVKM. V gave up 2 bases and J gave up 3 bases, with 8 bases separating them.